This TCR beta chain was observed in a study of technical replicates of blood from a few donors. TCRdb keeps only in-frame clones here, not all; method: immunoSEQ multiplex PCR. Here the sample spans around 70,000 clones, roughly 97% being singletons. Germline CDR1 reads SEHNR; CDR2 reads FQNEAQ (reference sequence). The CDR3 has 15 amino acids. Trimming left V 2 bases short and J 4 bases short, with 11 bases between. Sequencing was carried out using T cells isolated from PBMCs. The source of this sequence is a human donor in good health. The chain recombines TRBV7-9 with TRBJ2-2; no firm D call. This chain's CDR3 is CASSLRESSTGELFF. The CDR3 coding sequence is TGTGCCAGCAGCTTACGCGAGTCGTCCACCGGGGAGCTGTTTTTT.